One sample yielded the 19 T cell receptor beta chains listed below, sequenced in a study of CD8+ T cells in alopecia areata. The treatment here: oral pan-JAK inhibitor, 5-10 mg twice daily. RNA was isolated and reverse transcribed to cDNA, the sequencing template. TCRdb's copy holds only in-frame clones and misses some; the assay was immunoSEQ multiplex PCR. The sample shows 200,000 or so clones, 55% to 70% of them seen only once. The sequencing here drew on CD4+ T cells sorted from blood, taken at week 24, from a patient treated with tofacitinib. The receptor source for this set is a human donor with alopecia areata.

The chain recombines TRBV29-1 with TRBJ1-2, with TRBD1 identical over 8 bases. V trimming: 6 bases; J trimming: 2 bases; junction bases outside the gene matches: 5. CDR3 length: 13 amino acids. CDR1 and CDR2 (germline): SQVTM, ANQGSEA. CDR3 sequence (DNA): TGCAGCGTGGGGGGACAGGAAAACTATGGCTACACCTTC. Amino acid sequence: CSVGGQENYGYTF.

The chain has TRBV7-9 and TRBJ2-3; the D is unclear. V was shortened by 3 bases and J by 1 base, with 5 bases between the two germline ends. Germline loops: CDR1 SEHNR, CDR2 FQNEAQ (reference sequence). The CDR3 loop spans 13 amino acids. The CDR3 protein is CASSFRRTDTQYF. CDR3 DNA sequence: TGTGCCAGCAGCTTCCGGCGCACAGATACGCAGTATTTT.

V usage is TRBV10-3 and J usage is TRBJ1-5; 7 bases match TRBD1. The germline V gene encodes CDR1 ENHRY and CDR2 SYGVKD. This CDR3 has 15 amino acids. Trimming cost V 6 bases and J 5 bases; bases outside gene matches: 10. The CDR3, as DNA: TGTGCCATCAGGGGAACAGGGGACCGGGATCAGCCCCAGCATTTT. This sequence encodes CAIRGTGDRDQPQHF.

In DNA form, the CDR3 reads TGTGCCTGGGGTCGGACGGCAAACACAGATACGCAGTATTTT. This translates into CAWGRTANTDTQYF. V gene TRBV30 combines with J gene TRBJ2-3; no reliable D call. Germline CDR1 reads GTSNPN; CDR2 reads SVGIG (reference sequence). Trimming cost V 5 bases and J 2 bases, with 14 bases left between them. The CDR3 covers 14 residues. Full variable domain (outside the CDR3, taken from reference TRBV30 and TRBJ2-3): SQTIHQWPATLVQPVGSPLSLECTVEGTSNPNLYWYRQAAGRGLQLLFYSVGIGQISSEVPQNLSASRPQDRQFILSSKKLLLSDSGFYLCAWGRTANTDTQYFGPGTRLTVL.

The chain uses TRBV10-3 and TRBJ2-1, with TRBD1 identical over 7 bases. The CDR3 is 11 residues long. V trimming: 2 bases; J trimming: 15 bases; junction bases outside the gene matches: 4. Germline CDR1 ENHRY, CDR2 SYGVKD. The CDR3 reads CAISEGTALFF. The CDR3 DNA reads as TGTGCCATCAGTGAGGGGACAGCACTGTTCTTC.

This rearrangement joins TRBV9 to TRBJ1-4; D remains unclear. V lost 3 bases and J 4 bases, leaving 4 bases between the germline ends. The length of the CDR3 is 12 residues. CDR1 is SGDLS and CDR2 is YYNGEE in the germline V gene. The CDR3 spells CASSDSNEKLFF. For the CDR3, the DNA is TGTGCCAGCAGCGATAGTAATGAAAAACTGTTTTTT.

The chain joins TRBV30 to TRBJ1-1, with D uncertain. V lost 5 bases and J 4 bases, leaving 11 bases between the germline ends. In germline, CDR1 is GTSNPN, CDR2 SVGIG (reference sequence). The CDR3 totals 12 residues. The CDR3: CAWAWQRTEAFF. CDR3 DNA sequence: TGTGCCTGGGCCTGGCAGCGCACTGAAGCTTTCTTT. Full variable domain (outside the CDR3, taken from reference TRBV30 and TRBJ1-1): SQTIHQWPATLVQPVGSPLSLECTVEGTSNPNLYWYRQAAGRGLQLLFYSVGIGQISSEVPQNLSASRPQDRQFILSSKKLLLSDSGFYLCAWAWQRTEAFFGQGTRLTVV.

This chain connects TRBV5-1 to TRBJ1-1; D is uncertain. CDR3 length: 15 residues. CDR1 SGHRS and CDR2 YFSETQ come from the germline V gene. V lost 0 bases and J lost 3, with 12 bases in between. The DNA of the CDR3 is TGCGCCAGCAGCTTGGGAGTAGGGCCTTACACTGAAGCTTTCTTT. Its translation: CASSLGVGPYTEAFF. Supplemented by reference TRBV5-1 and TRBJ1-1, the full variable domain reads KAGVTQTPRYLIKTRGQQVTLSCSPISGHRSVSWYQQTPGQGLQFLFEYFSETQRNKGNFPGRFSGRQFSNSRSEMNVSTLELGDSALYLCASSLGVGPYTEAFFGQGTRLTVV.

The chain links TRBV5-1 to TRBJ1-2, with D maybe TRBD1 (5 bases). The CDR3 is 15 residues long. V was trimmed by 0 bases and J by 3 bases, leaving 12 bases between them. CDR1 and CDR2 from the germline V gene are SGHRS and YFSETQ. In DNA, the CDR3 is TGCGCCAGCAGCTTGGCGGGACTGCCTGACTATGGCTACACCTTC. Translated, it gives CASSLAGLPDYGYTF. The full variable domain, in which reference TRBV5-1 and TRBJ1-2 provide the parts outside the CDR3, is KAGVTQTPRYLIKTRGQQVTLSCSPISGHRSVSWYQQTPGQGLQFLFEYFSETQRNKGNFPGRFSGRQFSNSRSEMNVSTLELGDSALYLCASSLAGLPDYGYTFGSGTRLTVV.

The chain joins TRBV28 to TRBJ1-5; weak D call: TRBD1 (5 bases). The germline gives CDR1 MDHEN, CDR2 SYDVKM. This CDR3 comprises 16 residues. Trimming shortened V by 4 bases and J by 0 bases, and 13 bases separated the two germline ends. CDR3 DNA: TGTGCCAGCAGTTCAACCCCGGGGGATAGCAATCAGCCCCAGCATTTT. The encoded protein is CASSSTPGDSNQPQHF. The whole variable domain, remainder taken from reference TRBV28 and TRBJ1-5, is DVKVTQSSRYLVKRTGEKVFLECVQDMDHENMFWYRQDPGLGLRLIYFSYDVKMKEKGDIPEGYSVSREKKERFSLILESASTNQTSMYLCASSSTPGDSNQPQHFGDGTRLSIL.

The chain links TRBV28 to TRBJ2-6; a weak D match, TRBD2 (5 bases). The CDR3 has 14 residues. The germline V gene has CDR1 MDHEN and CDR2 SYDVKM. The V end was cut by 10 bases, the J end by 0 bases, with 10 bases between. The CDR3 loop reads CATTRTSGANVLTF. DNA for the CDR3: TGTGCCACCACTAGGACCTCTGGGGCCAACGTCCTGACTTTC. Filled out from reference TRBV28 and TRBJ2-6, the complete variable domain reads DVKVTQSSRYLVKRTGEKVFLECVQDMDHENMFWYRQDPGLGLRLIYFSYDVKMKEKGDIPEGYSVSREKKERFSLILESASTNQTSMYLCATTRTSGANVLTFGAGSRLTVL.

This chain links TRBV7-3 with TRBJ2-2, with 8 bases that match TRBD1. CDR3 length equals 15 residues. V lost 6 bases, J lost 2 bases, and 5 bases stayed unmatched. The V gene's germline CDR1 is SGHTA and CDR2 FQGTGA. CDR3 nucleotide sequence: TGTGCCAGCAGACCCGGGACAGGAAACACCGGGGAGCTGTTTTTT. Protein: CASRPGTGNTGELFF.

This clone was picked up one time. This chain links TRBV18 with TRBJ1-2, with D tentatively TRBD1 (5 bases). V was shortened by 3 bases and J by 3 bases, with 17 bases between the two germline ends. Germline CDR1 KGHSH, CDR2 LQKENI. The CDR3 has 16 amino acids. CDR3 coding DNA: TGTGCCAGCTCACCCACCTTAGGGGCTGAAGACTATGGCTACACCTTC. Its protein is CASSPTLGAEDYGYTF.

The chain couples TRBV29-1 to TRBJ2-1; 8 nucleotides agree with TRBD2. The CDR3 runs 15 residues. Germline-derived CDR1 and CDR2 are SQVTM and ANQGSEA. The V segment lost 5 bases and the J segment 0 bases; nucleotides outside the gene matches: 6. The CDR3 is CSVPSGRYSYNEQFF. The DNA for the CDR3 is TGCAGCGTTCCCAGCGGGAGATACTCCTACAATGAGCAGTTCTTC.

V usage is TRBV11-2 and J usage is TRBJ2-5; 12 nucleotides line up with TRBD2. This CDR3 is 15 amino acids long. Germline V gene lookup returns CDR1 SGHAT and CDR2 FQNNGV. J lost 4 bases, V lost 8 bases, and 8 bases had no gene match. The CDR3 loop is CASSLAGGPRETQYF. For the CDR3, the DNA is TGTGCCAGCTCCCTAGCGGGGGGGCCGAGAGAGACCCAGTACTTC.

The table lists this clone with a few counts. This sequence joins TRBV11-2 and TRBJ2-1; D not resolved. This CDR3 has 12 residues. CDR1 is SGHAT and CDR2 is FQNNGV in the germline V gene. Between the trimmed V and J ends, which lost 5 bases and 7 bases, there was a span of 9 bases. This chain's CDR3 is CASSPLGNEQFF. The CDR3 DNA sequence: TGTGCCAGCAGCCCCCTGGGGAATGAGCAGTTCTTC. Complete variable domain (other parts from reference TRBV11-2 and TRBJ2-1): EAGVAQSPRYKIIEKRQSVAFWCNPISGHATLYWYQQILGQGPKLLIQFQNNGVVDDSQLPKDRFSAERLKGVDSTLKIQPAKLEDSAVYLCASSPLGNEQFFGPGTRLTVL.

A word on this clone: At the DNA level, this CDR3 is encoded by other sequences in the same sample as well. V is TRBV7-2 and J is TRBJ2-3; D gene unclear. Germline assignment: CDR1 SGHTA and CDR2 FQGNSA. The CDR3 runs 14 residues. Between the trimmed V and J ends, which lost 1 base and 1 base, there was a span of 6 bases. CDR3 sequence reads: CASSLVGRTDTQYF. The CDR3 bases are TGTGCCAGCAGCTTAGTCGGGCGCACAGATACGCAGTATTTT.

This clone was detected a few times. The rearrangement links TRBV5-1 to TRBJ2-6; TRBD1 matches at 8 bases. From germline, CDR1 is SGHRS and CDR2 YFSETQ. The CDR3 runs to 16 residues. Trimming removed 4 bases from V and 4 bases from J; junction bases left unmatched: 7. CDR3 loop: CASSPGQEAGANVLTF. The CDR3 DNA reads TGCGCCAGCAGCCCGGGACAGGAGGCAGGGGCCAACGTCCTGACTTTC.

The chain employs TRBV5-8 and TRBJ1-1; D gene ambiguous. The CDR3 is made up of 14 amino acids. Trimming took off 4 bases at V and 1 base at J, with 11 bases between the two ends. The germline gives CDR1 SGHTS, CDR2 YDEGEE. This CDR3 is CASSQDWGNTEAFF. The CDR3 DNA follows: TGTGCCAGCAGCCAAGATTGGGGGAACACTGAAGCTTTCTTT. Full variable domain (rest looked up from reference TRBV5-8 and TRBJ1-1): EAGVTQSPTHLIKTRGQQATLRCSPISGHTSVYWYQQALGLGLQFLLWYDEGEERNRGNFPPRFSGRQFPNYSSELNVNALELEDSALYLCASSQDWGNTEAFFGQGTRLTVV.